The 7 T cell receptor beta chains in this list originate from one sample, sequenced in a study of T cell clones after liver transplantation (dated by TCRdb to between 2018 and 2020). The library came from the immunoSEQ multiplex PCR assay. TCRdb's version of the immuneACCESS table is confined to in-frame rearrangements and falls short of the full clone set. An unresolved V gene accounts for under half of the shortfall where checked; the remainder is of unknown origin. This sample comprises tens of thousands of clones, about nine tenths of them detected only once. The top ten clonotypes cover about 2.5% of the sample. According to the study, the label for this sample's time point signals: pre-transplant. The input for sequencing was CD4+ T cells from blood, taken before liver transplant. These receptors were obtained from a human donor who received a liver transplant.

V and J are TRBV5-6 and TRBJ1-2; a possible D gene is TRBD1 (6 bases). This CDR3 has 12 residues. Germline CDR1 SGHDT, CDR2 YYEEEE. V was shortened by 7 bases and J by 8 bases, with 15 bases between the two germline ends. CDR3 residues: CASEGPGAGYTF. The CDR3 DNA is TGTGCCAGCGAGGGGCCGGGGGCCGGCTACACCTTC.

The CDR3 spells CASSLDPGGYEQYF. CDR3 nucleotide sequence: TGTGCCAGCAGTCTTGACCCGGGCGGGTACGAGCAGTACTTC. The chain combines TRBV6-5 with TRBJ2-7, with a tentative D call TRBD2 (5 bases). CDR3 size: 14 residues. Germline V gives CDR1 MNHEY, CDR2 SVGAGI. With 5 bases removed from V and 4 bases from J, the gap between germline ends came to 15 bases.

The V gene is TRBV5-1, the J gene TRBJ2-3; a possible D gene is TRBD1 (5 bases). The CDR3 contains 11 residues. Germline CDR1 is SGHRS and CDR2 is YFSETQ. The germline V and J ends were trimmed by 10 bases and 0 bases, with 6 bases remaining between them. DNA of the CDR3: TGCGCCGGGGCTAGCACAGATACGCAGTATTTT. This codes for CAGASTDTQYF.

The chain employs TRBV6-4 and TRBJ2-5; 11 bases line up with TRBD1. The trim removed 9 bases at V and 0 bases at J, leaving 15 bases unmatched. The V gene's germline CDR1 is MRHNA and CDR2 SNTAGT. The CDR3 covers 18 residues. CDR3 DNA sequence: TGTGCCAGGGGGACAGGGGGTAAGGGTTCCCTCGACCAAGAGACCCAGTACTTC. It codes for CARGTGGKGSLDQETQYF.

The V call is TRBV5-1, the J call TRBJ2-7, with a possible D match to TRBD1 (5 bases). Trimming left V 0 bases short and J 6 bases short, with 10 bases between. There are 13 residues in the CDR3. Germline CDR1 is SGHRS and CDR2 is YFSETQ. CDR3 sequence: CASSLVGAGEQYF. The CDR3 DNA reads as TGCGCCAGCAGCTTGGTAGGGGCAGGCGAGCAGTACTTC. Together with reference TRBV5-1 and TRBJ2-7, the CDR3 gives the full variable domain: KAGVTQTPRYLIKTRGQQVTLSCSPISGHRSVSWYQQTPGQGLQFLFEYFSETQRNKGNFPGRFSGRQFSNSRSEMNVSTLELGDSALYLCASSLVGAGEQYFGPGTRLTVT.

V and J are TRBV10-3 and TRBJ2-3, with a possible D match to TRBD1 (6 bases). Per germline, CDR1 ENHRY and CDR2 SYGVKD. This CDR3 comprises 11 residues. The ends were cut back, 8 bases at V and 5 bases at J, with 8 bases in the middle. CDR3 amino acids: CAIQTGDTQYF. CDR3 coding DNA: TGTGCCATCCAGACAGGAGATACGCAGTATTTT.

V usage is TRBV6-1 and J usage is TRBJ2-1, with 9 bases lining up with TRBD2. The CDR3 totals 14 residues. Germline V gene data show CDR1 as MNHNS and CDR2 as SASEGT. After removal of 7 bases from V and 2 bases from J, the junction contained 3 bases not matched to a gene. CDR3 region: CASTKRGAYNEQFF. DNA for the CDR3: TGTGCCAGCACCAAGCGGGGGGCCTACAATGAGCAGTTCTTC.